Below, 14 T cell receptor beta chains from the same sample are listed, as sequenced in a study of blood T cell repertoires in COVID-19. The repertoire was sequenced with immunoSEQ multiplex PCR; TCRdb's copy has only in-frame clones and lacks some. The sample holds 80,000 to 95,000 clones, 86% seen once. Input material: peripheral blood. The receptor source for this set is a woman aged 80 or older in a cohort sampled during active or convalescent COVID-19.

The V and J genes are TRBV5-5 and TRBJ2-1; 9 nucleotides agree with TRBD1. V trimming: 4 bases; J trimming: 7 bases; junction bases outside the gene matches: 12. The CDR3 contains 16 residues. Germline V lookup: CDR1 SGHKS, CDR2 YYEKEE (reference sequence). In DNA form, the CDR3 reads TGTGCCAGCAGCGCACCTCCGGGACAGGGAGCTAATGAGCAGTTCTTC. Translating gives CASSAPPGQGANEQFF.

The rearrangement joins TRBV20-1 to TRBJ1-5; D possibly corresponds to TRBD1 (5 bases). Germline loops: CDR1 DFQATT, CDR2 SNEGSKA (reference sequence). The CDR3 runs to 12 residues. The V end was cut by 3 bases, the J end by 5 bases, with 8 bases between. CDR3 sequence (DNA): TGCAGTGCTAGTTGGGGGGATCAGCCCCAGCATTTT. This sequence encodes CSASWGDQPQHF.

The rearrangement links TRBV7-3 to TRBJ2-5; the match to TRBD2 covers 9 bases. Germline values: CDR1 SGHTA, CDR2 FQGTGA. After removal of 2 bases from V and 5 bases from J, the junction contained 6 bases not matched to a gene. This CDR3 has 15 residues. CDR3 sequence: CASSLLAGVWETQYF. CDR3 DNA: TGTGCCAGCAGCTTATTAGCGGGAGTGTGGGAGACCCAGTACTTC.

The chain carries TRBV19 and TRBJ2-5; a weak D match, TRBD2 (6 bases). V lost 2 bases, J lost 2 bases, and 15 bases lay in between. Germline-derived CDR1 and CDR2 are LNHDA and SQIVND (reference sequence). The CDR3 length is 16 residues. The CDR3 bases are TGTGCCAGTAGTATACAACGGAGGGCACCACAAGAGACCCAGTACTTC. Amino acid sequence: CASSIQRRAPQETQYF.

The chain joins TRBV3-1 (or the pseudogene TRBV3-2) to TRBJ2-7; 8 nucleotides match TRBD1. V gave up 3 bases and J gave up 3 bases; unmatched junction bases: 10. In germline, CDR1 is LGHDT, CDR2 YNNKEL (reference sequence). The CDR3 length is 16 residues. In DNA, the CDR3 is TGTGCCAGCAGCCACGACGGGACAGGCGGGAACTACGAGCAGTACTTC. Translation gives CASSHDGTGGNYEQYF.

This clone has at least ten counts. This rearrangement joins TRBV7-8 to TRBJ2-7, with D perhaps matching TRBD1 (6 bases). Trimming took 2 bases from V and 6 from J, leaving 11 bases between them. This CDR3 comprises 13 residues. Germline assignment: CDR1 SGHVS and CDR2 FQNEAQ. The CDR3 DNA sequence: TGTGCCAGCAGCTTACAAGGGGGAAGCGAGCAGTACGTC. Translating it yields CASSLQGGSEQYV.

The chain uses TRBV27 and TRBJ1-5; D remains ambiguous. The ends were cut back, 0 bases at V and 0 bases at J, with 9 bases in the middle. The CDR3 is made up of 16 amino acids. The germline V gene encodes CDR1 MNHEY and CDR2 SMNVEV (reference sequence). DNA for the CDR3: TGTGCCAGCAGTTTATCTGCCAGAATTAGCAATCAGCCCCAGCATTTT. As protein: CASSLSARISNQPQHF.

V is TRBV2 and J is TRBJ1-3, with 7 bases fitting TRBD1. This CDR3 contains 15 residues. Germline trimming cut 5 bases from V and 3 bases from J; bases unmatched to any gene: 7. Germline V gene sequence: CDR1 SNHLY, CDR2 FYNNEI. The CDR3 DNA is TGTGCCAGCAGTACGGAGACAGGGAGTGGAAACACCATATATTTT. Translating gives CASSTETGSGNTIYF.

The V call is TRBV27, the J call TRBJ2-7, with 7 bases lining up with TRBD1. CDR1 is MNHEY, CDR2 SMNVEV, per germline (reference sequence). V trimming: 7 bases; J trimming: 6 bases; junction bases outside the gene matches: 15. The CDR3 totals 15 residues. CDR3 region: CASTRSGTVPSEQYF. CDR3 bases: TGTGCCAGCACCCGATCCGGGACAGTACCCAGCGAGCAGTACTTC.

The V gene is TRBV5-1, the J gene TRBJ1-6; D is unresolved. The CDR3 contains 15 residues. Per germline, CDR1 SGHRS and CDR2 YFSETQ. With 4 bases removed from V and 5 bases from J, the gap between germline ends came to 13 bases. The CDR3 DNA reads TGCGCCAGCAGCCATGGGGTCGGGGATAATTCACCCCTCCACTTT. It is translated as CASSHGVGDNSPLHF.

The table lists this clone with a count of one. This chain uses TRBV4-1 with TRBJ1-2, with D possibly being TRBD1 (6 bases). Germline CDR1 reads MGHRA; CDR2 reads YSYEKL. V was trimmed by 4 bases and J by 4 bases, leaving 19 bases between them. This CDR3 spans 16 amino acids. As DNA, the CDR3 is TGCGCCAGCAGCCGACAGGATACGGGGACGGGCTATGGCTACACCTTC. Amino acid sequence: CASSRQDTGTGYGYTF.

On this clone itself: The same CDR3 is also encoded by other DNA sequences in this sample. The V call is TRBV12-3 or TRBV12-4, the J call TRBJ1-2; 10 bases fit TRBD1. Trimming at V came to 5 bases and at J to 6 bases, leaving 3 bases not matched to a gene. The CDR3 spans 13 residues. The CDR3 DNA reads TGTGCCAGCAGTCCAGACAGGGGGCATGGCTACACCTTC. It is translated as CASSPDRGHGYTF.

The chain joins TRBV5-4 to TRBJ2-7; 14 bases align to TRBD2. V shed 4 bases and J 2 bases; nucleotides not matched to a gene: 17. Germline CDR1 SGHNT, CDR2 YYREEE (reference sequence). This CDR3 is built from 20 residues. CDR3 coding DNA: TGTGCCAGCAGCCTGGGGACTAGCGGGAGCGTAGGGGGTGGGGCCTACGAGCAGTACGTC. Protein product: CASSLGTSGSVGGGAYEQYV.

This clone appeared a few times. This rearrangement joins TRBV3-1 (or the pseudogene TRBV3-2) to TRBJ1-1; 7 bases are shared with TRBD1. Germline V gene lookup returns CDR1 LGHDT and CDR2 YNNKEL (reference sequence). This CDR3 is 14 amino acids long. V dropped 1 base and J dropped 4; count of bases not matched to a gene: 3. CDR3 residues: CASSQVDRSTEAFF. The CDR3 DNA follows: TGTGCCAGCAGCCAAGTGGACAGGTCCACTGAAGCTTTCTTT.